Presented here are 9 T cell receptor beta chains from one specimen sequenced in a study of pediatric ulcerative colitis. Repertoires were generated with immunoSEQ multiplex PCR, while TCRdb's copy carries only in-frame clones and drops some. The sample comprises 45,000 to 55,000 clones, around 79% of which are singletons, and less than 4.5% rests with the top ten. One to two pinch biopsies were taken from the rectum during colonoscopy. Sample: gut tissue. The origin of the receptors is a girl aged 10-17 years with moderate ulcerative colitis.

This clone was recorded a few times. The V gene is TRBV2, the J gene TRBJ1-1; D is undetermined. V lost 2 bases and J 0 bases, leaving 4 bases between the germline ends. The CDR3 contains 13 residues. Looked up from germline, CDR1 is SNHLY and CDR2 is FYNNEI. The CDR3 coding sequence is TGTGCCAGCAGTGAATACATGAACACTGAAGCTTTCTTT. Protein: CASSEYMNTEAFF.

The chain combines TRBV27 with TRBJ2-1; no firm D call. The CDR3 is 12 amino acids. V was clipped by 4 bases and J by 6 bases, with 7 bases between them. In germline, CDR1 is MNHEY, CDR2 SMNVEV (reference sequence). The CDR3 reads CASSSASNEQFF. The CDR3 DNA reads as TGTGCCAGCAGTTCCGCCTCCAATGAGCAGTTCTTC.

This clone was found a few times. The V and J genes are TRBV5-1 and TRBJ1-2, with D tentatively TRBD1 (5 bases). The germline V gene encodes CDR1 SGHRS and CDR2 YFSETQ. Between the trimmed V and J ends, which lost 3 bases and 6 bases, there was a span of 12 bases. This CDR3 region has 13 residues. CDR3 residues: CASSSDNVNGYTF. Here the CDR3 DNA reads TGCGCCAGCAGCTCGGACAACGTCAATGGCTACACCTTC.

In its sample, this clone was seen once. This chain connects TRBV5-6 to TRBJ1-4; D is unclear. There are 17 residues in the CDR3. Germline V gene sequence: CDR1 SGHDT, CDR2 YYEEEE. V was trimmed by 3 bases and J by 7 bases, leaving 22 bases between them. CDR3 in DNA: TGTGCCAGCAGCTCATCACTTATTTCCCAACGTATTGAAAAACTGTTTTTT. Translation gives CASSSSLISQRIEKLFF.

This chain joins TRBV19 and TRBJ2-1; D remains unclear. With 3 bases removed from V and 6 bases from J, the gap between germline ends came to 9 bases. The CDR3 has 13 amino acids. The germline V gene has CDR1 LNHDA and CDR2 SQIVND (reference sequence). In nucleotides, the CDR3 is TGTGCCAGTAGTATGGATGGGGTCAATGAGCAGTTCTTC. As protein: CASSMDGVNEQFF.

Details on this clone: At one of its ends the junction is not consistent with the germline gene, which may arise from a read error. V and J are TRBV7-7 and TRBJ2-2; possible D gene TRBD1, 6 bases. The CDR3 runs to 17 residues. From germline, CDR1 is SSHAT and CDR2 FNYEAQ (reference sequence). The CDR3 is CASSLGAGATNTGELFF. CDR3 coding DNA: TGTGCTAGCAGCTTAGGGGCAGGGGCCACAAACACCGGGGAGCTGTTTTTT. Full variable domain (missing parts from reference TRBV7-7 and TRBJ2-2): GAGVSQSPRYKVTKRGQDVTLRCDPISSHATLYWYQQALGQGPEFLTYFNYEAQPDKSGLPSDRFSAERPEGSISTLTIQRTEQRDSAMYRCASSLGAGATNTGELFFGEGSRLTVL.

The V call is TRBV5-1, the J call TRBJ1-1; D unclear. V gave up 0 bases and J gave up 0 bases, with 12 bases separating them. There are 16 residues in the CDR3. Germline CDR1 SGHRS, CDR2 YFSETQ. In DNA form, the CDR3 reads TGCGCCAGCAGCTTGGCCGAGAGGCTCATGAACACTGAAGCTTTCTTT. Encoded protein: CASSLAERLMNTEAFF.

This sequence joins TRBV11-2 and TRBJ2-1; 12 positions agree with TRBD2. Germline CDR1 is SGHAT and CDR2 is FQNNGV. There are 14 residues in the CDR3. J lost 8 bases, V lost 3 bases, and 2 bases had no gene match. The CDR3 loop is CASSLTSGGDEQFF. The CDR3, as DNA: TGTGCCAGCAGCTTGACTAGCGGGGGAGATGAGCAGTTCTTC. Combining the CDR3 with reference TRBV11-2 and TRBJ2-1 gives the whole variable domain EAGVAQSPRYKIIEKRQSVAFWCNPISGHATLYWYQQILGQGPKLLIQFQNNGVVDDSQLPKDRFSAERLKGVDSTLKIQPAKLEDSAVYLCASSLTSGGDEQFFGPGTRLTVL.

The chain uses TRBV5-1 and TRBJ2-7, with D perhaps TRBD2 (5 bases). V shed 3 bases and J shed 3 bases, with 10 bases lying between them. CDR3 length equals 13 residues. The germline V gene has CDR1 SGHRS and CDR2 YFSETQ. This CDR3 reads CASSWQGGYEQYF. CDR3 nucleotides: TGCGCCAGCAGCTGGCAAGGAGGCTACGAGCAGTACTTC. Based on the CDR3 plus reference TRBV5-1 and TRBJ2-7, the full variable domain is KAGVTQTPRYLIKTRGQQVTLSCSPISGHRSVSWYQQTPGQGLQFLFEYFSETQRNKGNFPGRFSGRQFSNSRSEMNVSTLELGDSALYLCASSWQGGYEQYFGPGTRLTVT.